The clone carrying this T cell receptor beta chain was seen repeatedly, ten times or more. Its antigen is undetermined. Germline assignment: CDR1 SGHVS and CDR2 FQNEAQ. The CDR3 runs to 15 residues. V trimming: 0 bases; J trimming: 3 bases; junction bases outside the gene matches: 3. From the reads, TCRdb called clonotypes with MiXCR, one entry per CDR3 protein. Of roughly 600,000 distinct CDR3 sequences detected, 24% appear once; the ten largest clones hold 6.5% to 10%. This record comes from a study of T cell repertoires in cytomegalovirus infection. The wider study: Through public TCR beta signatures, both CMV infection and matching HLA type were indicated.

Points from the study as a whole: CMV-specific TCR beta clonotypes restricted by HLA-C dominated the ex vivo response. Using cumulative public TCR beta family frequency, the authors identified those who carried CMV together with the relevant HLA.

This TCR was recovered from a human donor in good health (CMV status not recorded). Some clones in this sample may be carry-over from other donors' samples. The specimen sequenced was CD8+ T cells from PBMCs. The chain combines TRBV7-8 with TRBJ2-5, with 8 bases fitting TRBD2. The CDR3 sequence: CASSLAGGAEETQYF. In DNA, the CDR3 is TGTGCCAGCAGCTTAGCCGGGGGGGCAGAAGAGACCCAGTACTTC.